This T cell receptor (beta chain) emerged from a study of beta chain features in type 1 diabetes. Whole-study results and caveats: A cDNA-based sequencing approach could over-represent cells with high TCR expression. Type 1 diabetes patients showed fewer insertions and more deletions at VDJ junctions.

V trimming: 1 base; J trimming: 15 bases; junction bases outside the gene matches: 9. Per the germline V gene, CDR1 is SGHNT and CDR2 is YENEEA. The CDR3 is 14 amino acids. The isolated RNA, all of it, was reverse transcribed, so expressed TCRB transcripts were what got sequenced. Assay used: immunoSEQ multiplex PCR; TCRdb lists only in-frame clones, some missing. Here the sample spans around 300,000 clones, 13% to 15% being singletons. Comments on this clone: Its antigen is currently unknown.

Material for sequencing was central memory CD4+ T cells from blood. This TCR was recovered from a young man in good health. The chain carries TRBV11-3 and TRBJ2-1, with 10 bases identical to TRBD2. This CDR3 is CASSLGTSGQGPFF. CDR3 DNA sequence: TGTGCCAGCAGCTTAGGGACTAGCGGTCAGGGACCGTTCTTC.